A selection of T cell receptor beta chains follows, all from one sample in a study of blood T cell repertoires in COVID-19. Sequencing used immunoSEQ multiplex PCR; TCRdb keeps in-frame clones, though not all of them. The sample contains fewer than 200,000 clones, 87% of which appear only once. Material for sequencing was peripheral blood. The source of these receptors is a man aged 55 to 70 with active or convalescent COVID-19. CDR3s include the opening cysteine and the closing phenylalanine or tryptophan. The D gene is left open where the match is weak. Size is stated for part of the rows, as once, few or many counts, or as a class when the clone is expanded.

CDR3: CASSELGGSGNTIYF
DNA: TGTGCCAGCAGTGAACTGGGAGGCTCTGGAAACACCATATATTTT
size: .
D: .
V: TRBV6-1
J: TRBJ1-3

CDR3: CASSLGLAGLLAKNIQYF
DNA: TGTGCCAGCAGCTTGGGACTAGCGGGGCTTCTAGCCAAAAACATTCAGTACTTC
size: .
D: TRBD2
V: TRBV3-1/TRBV3-2
J: TRBJ2-4

CDR3: CASSKVAQRGDEKLFF
DNA: TGTGCCAGCAGCAAAGTAGCACAACGGGGGGATGAAAAACTGTTTTTT
size: once
D: .
V: TRBV21-1
J: TRBJ1-4

CDR3: CASSLDHRAGELFF
DNA: TGTGCCAGCAGTCTAGATCACAGGGCCGGGGAGCTGTTTTTT
size: .
D: .
V: TRBV2
J: TRBJ2-2

CDR3: CASSLDRGFYIQYF
DNA: TGCGCCAGCAGCTTGGACAGGGGTTTTTACATTCAGTACTTC
size: .
D: TRBD1
V: TRBV5-1
J: TRBJ2-4

CDR3: CASSCQGEVPYEQYF
DNA: TGTGCCAGCAGTTGCCAAGGGGAAGTCCCCTACGAGCAGTACTTC
size: .
D: .
V: TRBV6-7
J: TRBJ2-7

CDR3: CASSPQVTGVSYEQYF
DNA: TGTGCCAGCAGCCCCCAAGTGACAGGGGTGTCCTACGAGCAGTACTTC
size: .
D: TRBD1
V: TRBV9
J: TRBJ2-7

CDR3: CASSLFWGQNQPQHF
DNA: TGTGCCAGCAGTTTATTTTGGGGACAAAATCAGCCCCAGCATTTT
size: once
D: .
V: TRBV27
J: TRBJ1-5

CDR3: CASSYDSNTEAFF
DNA: TGTGCCAGCAGTTACGACAGTAACACTGAAGCTTTCTTT
size: few
D: .
V: TRBV2
J: TRBJ1-1

CDR3: CASTMSGGANNEQFF
DNA: TGCGCCAGTACTATGAGCGGGGGGGCGAACAATGAGCAGTTCTTC
size: once
D: TRBD2
V: TRBV5-1
J: TRBJ2-1

CDR3: CASSPRASGGARTDTQYF
DNA: TGTGCCAGCAGCCCCAGGGCTAGCGGGGGGGCCCGGACAGATACGCAGTATTTT
size: .
D: TRBD2
V: TRBV7-9
J: TRBJ2-3

CDR3: CASSQGRQGAPGANVLTF
DNA: TGCGCCAGCAGCCAAGGCAGACAGGGGGCGCCTGGGGCCAACGTCCTGACTTTC
size: .
D: TRBD1
V: TRBV4-1
J: TRBJ2-6

CDR3: CASTGGYEQYF
DNA: TGTGCCAGCACGGGCGGGTACGAGCAGTACTTC
size: .
D: .
V: TRBV2
J: TRBJ2-7